This is a list of T cell receptor beta chains from one sample in a study of esophageal squamous cell carcinoma under preoperative chemotherapy. TCRdb re-called the PCR reads through MiXCR, storing one row per CDR3 protein. This table has around 30,000 distinct CDR3 sequences, approximately 51% appearing once. Sampling was done from a patient given preoperative chemotherapy. Receptors originate from a human donor with esophageal squamous cell carcinoma. The donor label of this sample is uncertain. The CDR3 runs from the conserved cysteine through the conserved F or W. A D gene is named only where the DNA matches it firmly. Clone size is given for some rows only: seen once, a few or many times, or a class if the clone is expanded.

j_gene | d_gene | abundance | len | v_gene | CDR3nt | CDR3aa
TRBJ2-5 | TRBD2 | NA | 15 | TRBV11-3 | TGTGCCAGCACCCGCTCGGCGGGAGCGGGAGATGAGCAGTACTTC | CASTRSAGAGDEQYF
TRBJ2-3 | NA | NA | 16 | TRBV7-2 | TGTGCCAGCAGCTTTCGTGGGGTGCAACGCAAAGACACGCAGTATTTC | CASSFRGVQRKDTQYF
TRBJ2-2 | TRBD2 | few | 19 | TRBV7-9 | TGTGCCAGCAGCCCGGCGATAGCGGGGGGGCCCTTTTCCCCCGGGGAGCTGTTTTTT | CASSPAIAGGPFSPGELFF
TRBJ2-1 | NA | NA | 16 | TRBV9 | TGTGCCAGCAGCACCTCCGGGACACGGCGGGACAATGAGCAGTTCTTC | CASSTSGTRRDNEQFF
TRBJ2-5 | TRBD2 | once | 16 | TRBV7-2 | TGTGCCAGCAGCTCTGGGCGGGGGGTCCCTCGGGCGACCCAGCTCTTC | CASSSGRGVPRATQLF
TRBJ1-2 | TRBD1 | few | 13 | TRBV27 | TGTGCCAGCCGCGGGACAGGGGACTATGGCTACACCTTC | CASRGTGDYGYTF
TRBJ2-5 | TRBD1 | NA | 14 | TRBV7-2 | TGTGCCAGCAGCTTAGTCGGGGACAGGGAGACCCAGTACTTC | CASSLVGDRETQYF
TRBJ2-5 | TRBD1 | NA | 15 | TRBV12-3/TRBV12-4 | TGTGCTACCAAAAAAGGGGGCGAAGAGAAAGAGACCCAGTACTTC | CATKKGGEEKETQYF
TRBJ1-1 | TRBD1 | many | 17 | TRBV27 | TGTGCCAGCAGGCAAACGGGACAGGTTTTAAAGGACACTGAAGCTTTCTTT | CASRQTGQVLKDTEAFF
TRBJ2-1 | TRBD2 | medium-sized | 15 | TRBV7-6 | TGTGCCAGCAGCTCCTTCTCGGGGGGGTACAATGAGCAGTTCTTC | CASSSFSGGYNEQFF